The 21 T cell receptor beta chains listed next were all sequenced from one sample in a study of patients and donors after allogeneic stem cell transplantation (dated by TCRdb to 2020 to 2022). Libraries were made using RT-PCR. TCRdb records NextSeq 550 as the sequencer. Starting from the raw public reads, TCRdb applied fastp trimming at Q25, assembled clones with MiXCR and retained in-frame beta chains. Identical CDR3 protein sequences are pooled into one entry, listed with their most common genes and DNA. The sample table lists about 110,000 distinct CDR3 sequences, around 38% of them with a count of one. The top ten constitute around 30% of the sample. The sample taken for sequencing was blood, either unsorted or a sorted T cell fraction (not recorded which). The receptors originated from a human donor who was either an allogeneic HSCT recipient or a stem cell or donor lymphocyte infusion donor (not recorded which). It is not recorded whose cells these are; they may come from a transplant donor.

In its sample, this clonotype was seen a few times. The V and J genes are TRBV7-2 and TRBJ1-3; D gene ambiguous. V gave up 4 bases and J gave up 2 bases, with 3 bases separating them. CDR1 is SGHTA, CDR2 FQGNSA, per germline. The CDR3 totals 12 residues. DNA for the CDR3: TGTGCCAGCAGCTCCCCTGGAAACACCATATATTTT. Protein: CASSSPGNTIYF.

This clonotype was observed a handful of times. CDR3 in DNA: TGTGCCACCAGTGGGGCCGATCCGGGATATAACTATGGCTACACCTTC. Residues: CATSGADPGYNYGYTF. This sequence joins TRBV24-1 and TRBJ1-2; no clear D gene. In germline, CDR1 is KGHDR, CDR2 SFDVKD. There are 16 residues in the CDR3. The ends were cut back, 5 bases at V and 1 base at J, with 16 bases in the middle.

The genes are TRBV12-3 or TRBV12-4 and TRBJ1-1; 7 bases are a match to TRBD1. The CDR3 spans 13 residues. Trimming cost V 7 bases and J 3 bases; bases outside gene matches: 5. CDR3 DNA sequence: TGTGCCAGCACGGGACAGCGGGACACTGAAGCTTTCTTT. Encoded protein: CASTGQRDTEAFF.

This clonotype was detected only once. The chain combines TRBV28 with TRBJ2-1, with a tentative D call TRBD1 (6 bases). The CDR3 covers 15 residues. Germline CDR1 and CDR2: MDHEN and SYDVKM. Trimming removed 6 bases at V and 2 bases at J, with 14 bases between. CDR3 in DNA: TGTGCCAGCAGCCCCGGGACACTAACCTACAATGAGCAGTTCTTC. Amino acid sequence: CASSPGTLTYNEQFF. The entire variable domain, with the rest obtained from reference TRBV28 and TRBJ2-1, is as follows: DVKVTQSSRYLVKRTGEKVFLECVQDMDHENMFWYRQDPGLGLRLIYFSYDVKMKEKGDIPEGYSVSREKKERFSLILESASTNQTSMYLCASSPGTLTYNEQFFGPGTRLTVL.

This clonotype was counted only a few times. This chain's CDR3 is CASSLNHYEQYF. The CDR3, as DNA: TGCGCCAGCAGCTTGAATCATTACGAGCAGTACTTC. This sequence joins TRBV5-1 and TRBJ2-7; no definite D call. Germline CDR1 reads SGHRS; CDR2 reads YFSETQ. Trimming left V 1 base short and J 4 bases short, with 6 bases between. CDR3 length equals 12 residues. The full variable domain, completed using reference TRBV5-1 and TRBJ2-7, is KAGVTQTPRYLIKTRGQQVTLSCSPISGHRSVSWYQQTPGQGLQFLFEYFSETQRNKGNFPGRFSGRQFSNSRSEMNVSTLELGDSALYLCASSLNHYEQYFGPGTRLTVT.

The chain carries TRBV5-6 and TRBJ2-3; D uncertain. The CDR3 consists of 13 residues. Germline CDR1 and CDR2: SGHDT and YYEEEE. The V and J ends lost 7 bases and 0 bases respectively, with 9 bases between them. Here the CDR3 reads CASLLRSTDTQYF. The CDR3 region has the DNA TGTGCCAGCCTCCTCCGGAGCACAGATACGCAGTATTTT.

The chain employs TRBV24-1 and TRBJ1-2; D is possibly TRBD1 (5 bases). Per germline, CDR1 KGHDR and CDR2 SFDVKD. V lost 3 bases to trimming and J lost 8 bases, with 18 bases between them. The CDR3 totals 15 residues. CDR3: CATSDGGRGKEGYTF. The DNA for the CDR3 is TGTGCCACCAGTGATGGGGGACGGGGAAAGGAAGGCTACACCTTC.

This chain's CDR3 is CASSRAGNVLTTDTQYF. The CDR3 nucleotides read TGTGCCAGCAGCCGAGCGGGGAATGTACTAACCACAGATACGCAGTATTTT. The genes are TRBV6-2 or TRBV6-3 and TRBJ2-3, with TRBD2 identical over 7 bases. Trimming at V came to 6 bases and at J to 2 bases, leaving 14 bases not matched to a gene. CDR3 length: 17 amino acids. Per germline, CDR1 MNHEY and CDR2 SVGEGT.

The CDR3 sequence: CASSRGKGAFF. CDR3 DNA sequence: TGTGCCAGCAGTCGAGGGAAAGGGGCTTTCTTT. The chain is built from TRBV27 and TRBJ1-1, with no clear D. Trimming took 5 bases from V and 11 from J, leaving 12 bases between them. The CDR3 consists of 11 residues. The germline V gene has CDR1 MNHEY and CDR2 SMNVEV (reference sequence).

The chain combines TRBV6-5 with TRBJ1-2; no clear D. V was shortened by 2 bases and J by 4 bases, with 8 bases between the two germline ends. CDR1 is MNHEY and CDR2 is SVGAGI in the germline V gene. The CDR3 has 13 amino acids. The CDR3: CASSYSNLYGYTF. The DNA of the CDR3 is TGTGCCAGCAGTTACAGCAACCTCTATGGCTACACCTTC.

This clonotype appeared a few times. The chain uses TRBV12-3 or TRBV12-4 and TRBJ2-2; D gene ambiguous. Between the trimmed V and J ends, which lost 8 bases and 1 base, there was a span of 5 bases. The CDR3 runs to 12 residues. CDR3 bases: TGTGCCAGCTGTCGGAACACCGGGGAGCTGTTTTTT. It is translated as CASCRNTGELFF.

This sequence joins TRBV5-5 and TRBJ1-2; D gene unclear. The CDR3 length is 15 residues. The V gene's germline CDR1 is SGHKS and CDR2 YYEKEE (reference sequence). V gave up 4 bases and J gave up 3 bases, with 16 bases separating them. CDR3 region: CASSPSPGVDYGYTF. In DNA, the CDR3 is TGTGCCAGCAGCCCTTCGCCGGGAGTAGACTATGGCTACACCTTC.

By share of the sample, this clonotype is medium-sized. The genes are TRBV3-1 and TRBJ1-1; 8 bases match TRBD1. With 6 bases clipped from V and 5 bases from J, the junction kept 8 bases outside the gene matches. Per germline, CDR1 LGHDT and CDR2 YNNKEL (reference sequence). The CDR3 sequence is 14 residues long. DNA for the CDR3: TGTGCCAGCAGAGACAGGGGCCTTTGGACTGAAGCTTTCTTT. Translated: CASRDRGLWTEAFF.

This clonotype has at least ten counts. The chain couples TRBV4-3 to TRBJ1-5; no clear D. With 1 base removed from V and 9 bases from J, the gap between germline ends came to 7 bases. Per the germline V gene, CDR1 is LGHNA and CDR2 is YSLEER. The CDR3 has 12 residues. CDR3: CASSQGMGPQHF. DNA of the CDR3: TGCGCCAGCAGCCAAGGGATGGGGCCCCAGCATTTT.

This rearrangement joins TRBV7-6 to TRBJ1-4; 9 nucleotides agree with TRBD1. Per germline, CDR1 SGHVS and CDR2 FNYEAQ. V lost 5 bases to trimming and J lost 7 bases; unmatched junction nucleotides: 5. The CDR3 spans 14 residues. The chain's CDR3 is CASSAGQGGEKLFF. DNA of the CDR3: TGTGCCAGCAGCGCGGGACAGGGAGGTGAAAAACTGTTTTTT.

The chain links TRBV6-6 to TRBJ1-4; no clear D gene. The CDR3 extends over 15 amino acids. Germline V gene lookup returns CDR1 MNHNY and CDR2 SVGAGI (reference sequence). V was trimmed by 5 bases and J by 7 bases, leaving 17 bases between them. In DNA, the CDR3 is TGTGCCAGCAGTCTTCCCAACCCCTCGGGTGAAAAACTGTTTTTT. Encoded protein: CASSLPNPSGEKLFF.

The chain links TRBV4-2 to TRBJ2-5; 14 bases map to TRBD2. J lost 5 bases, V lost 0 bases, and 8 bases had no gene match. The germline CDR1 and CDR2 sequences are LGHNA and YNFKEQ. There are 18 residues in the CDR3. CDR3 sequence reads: CASSQEGTSGSPGETQYF. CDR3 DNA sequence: TGTGCCAGCAGCCAAGAAGGGACTAGCGGGAGTCCGGGGGAGACCCAGTACTTC.

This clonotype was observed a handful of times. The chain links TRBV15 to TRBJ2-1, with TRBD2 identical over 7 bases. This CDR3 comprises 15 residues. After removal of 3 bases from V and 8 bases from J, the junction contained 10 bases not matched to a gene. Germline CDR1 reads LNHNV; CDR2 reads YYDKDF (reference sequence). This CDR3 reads CATSSQSGGGDEQFF. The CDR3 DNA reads TGTGCCACCAGCAGCCAATCGGGAGGTGGGGATGAGCAGTTCTTC.

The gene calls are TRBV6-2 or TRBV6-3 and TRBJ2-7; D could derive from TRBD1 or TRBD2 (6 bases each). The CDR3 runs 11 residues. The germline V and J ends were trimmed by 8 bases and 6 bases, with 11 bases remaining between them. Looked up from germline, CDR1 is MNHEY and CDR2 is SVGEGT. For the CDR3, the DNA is TGTGCCAGCCTCAAGGGGGGCGAGCAGTACTTC. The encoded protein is CASLKGGEQYF.

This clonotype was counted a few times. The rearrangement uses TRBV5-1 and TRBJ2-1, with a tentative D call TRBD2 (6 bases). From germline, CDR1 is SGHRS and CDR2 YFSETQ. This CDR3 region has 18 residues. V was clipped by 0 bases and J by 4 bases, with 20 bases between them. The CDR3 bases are TGCGCCAGCAGCTTGGCCAATTCCGGAGGGCCCGAATACAATGAGCAGTTCTTC. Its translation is CASSLANSGGPEYNEQFF.

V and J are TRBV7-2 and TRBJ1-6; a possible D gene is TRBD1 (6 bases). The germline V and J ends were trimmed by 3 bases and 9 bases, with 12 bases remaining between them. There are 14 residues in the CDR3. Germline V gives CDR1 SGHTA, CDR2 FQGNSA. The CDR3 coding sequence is TGTGCCAGCAGCTTCGGGGGGCTTGGTTCACCCCTCCACTTT. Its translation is CASSFGGLGSPLHF.